This TCR beta chain is drawn from a study of blood T cell repertoires in COVID-19 (dated by TCRdb to 2018 to 2021). Study-level background: Samples covering the acute and convalescent phases of COVID-19 were provided by collaborators in the United States, Italy and Spain. Sample metadata almost always included a de-identified subject ID, COVID-19 status, age in years and sex. The samples were drawn from two sources: the first 160 participants of the ongoing ImmuneRACE study, and 1,200 or so subjects contributed by 6 global collaborators. Where HLA class I and class II types were available, the types were taken from metadata supplied by the sample provider, not from assay-based typing. The material from the prospective study consisted of cDNA or gDNA derived from T cells, B-cell-depleted T cells, or PBMCs. The repertoires were made available in a free public database intended to serve as a resource for research on the immune response to SARS-CoV-2. Deeply sampled blood TCRbeta repertoires from subjects exposed to, actively infected with, or recovered from COVID-19 were included in the dataset. General study outcomes and caveats: The quantity of clinical and demographic metadata differed by source and by participant and was supplied without curation.

The immunoSEQ Assay, a bias-controlled multiplex PCR, was used to amplify TCRbeta CDR3 regions from genomic DNA. Regarding the original processing steps: Within the assay, amplification of reference gene primers was used to estimate how many nucleated cells each sample contained. Sequence reads were collapsed and filtered to measure the absolute abundance of every unique TCRbeta CDR3 rearrangement. Productive Simpson clonality was computed per sample as the square root of Simpson's diversity index over productive rearrangements. The source is immuneACCESS, and TCRdb retained only in-frame sequences with V and J called. Part of the clones is not carried over; for the studies checked, unresolved V genes explain less than half of this, and the remainder is unexplained. Clonal size and the V and J genes are those of that table, whereas D and trimming came from the DNA. This sample gives some 150,000 clones in total; about 91% of them show up just once. About 1.6% of the sample goes to the ten largest clones.

From V the trimming removes 7 bases and from J it removes 3 bases, while the gene matches leave 3 bases of the junction unaccounted for. Taken from cysteine to phenylalanine, the CDR3 has 13 residues. CDR3 DNA only is kept here, 39 bases in frame from base 1. For CDR1 and CDR2, the germline V gene (reference sequence) lists LNHDA and SQIVND. Each collaborating institution followed its own protocols to collect whole blood in K2EDTA tubes. Collaborator samples were shipped for TCRbeta analysis as frozen whole blood, isolated PBMCs, or DNA extracted from either sample type. This clone came up once. This receptor's antigen is unknown. No base quality values were provided; no much bigger clone lies one nucleotide off.

The receptor was derived from a woman in her fifties or sixties with acute or convalescent COVID-19. Material: peripheral blood. The rearranged chain carries TRBV19 and TRBJ2-3; TRBD1 agrees with 8 junctional bases. The CDR3: CASTDRATDTQYF. The nucleotide sequence reads TGTGCCAGTACGGACAGGGCGACAGATACGCAGTATTTT.